A selection of T cell receptor beta chains follows, all from one sample in a study of neurological immune-mediated disorders. TCRdb re-analysed the 5' RACE reads in MiXCR, keeping a single row per CDR3 protein. The sample comprises 40,000 to 45,000 distinct CDR3 sequences, 12% of which are singletons, and around 1.3% rests with the top ten. Specimen: PBMCs. These receptors were collected from a female donor in good health. Both conserved end residues are part of each CDR3. Each record gives: J gene, V gene, CDR3 protein.

J: TRBJ2-7
V: TRBV7-9
CDR3: CASSLAIGLGSYEQYF

J: TRBJ2-7
V: TRBV5-1
CDR3: CASSLTGHTTYEQYF

J: TRBJ2-6
V: TRBV7-3
CDR3: CASSAVTGPSGANVLTF

J: TRBJ2-2
V: TRBV12-3/TRBV12-4
CDR3: CASRPGRGATGEPFF

J: TRBJ1-3
V: TRBV18
CDR3: CASSPGQGGIYF

J: TRBJ2-1
V: TRBV7-3
CDR3: CASSLGGRGASDEQFF

J: TRBJ1-5
V: TRBV20-1
CDR3: CSAAGKGVPQHF

J: TRBJ1-2
V: TRBV6-5
CDR3: CSSGGTVYGYTF

J: TRBJ1-1
V: TRBV27
CDR3: CASSHLSGINTEAFF

J: TRBJ2-7
V: TRBV12-3/TRBV12-4
CDR3: CASNRLGHTYEQYF

J: TRBJ2-1
V: TRBV7-2
CDR3: CASSPRSGGLYNEQFF

J: TRBJ1-6
V: TRBV18
CDR3: CASSPVKAGGNSPLHF

J: TRBJ2-7
V: TRBV20-1
CDR3: CSAERGSSYEQYF